The 22 T cell receptor beta chains below were found in one sample sequenced in a study of T cells in Graves' hyperthyroidism and ophthalmopathy. TCR beta CDR3 regions were amplified from RNA. During a first-round RT-PCR of the TCR CDR3, the HTBI primer set was used. TCRdb recomputed calls from the multiplex PCR reads with MiXCR, one row per CDR3 protein. Here the sample spans more than 550,000 distinct CDR3 sequences, 18% being singletons. The sequenced sample was blood. All receptors come from a woman in her fifties or sixties with Graves' hyperthyroidism that later progressed to Graves' ophthalmopathy.

The chain joins TRBV18 to TRBJ2-7; unclear D gene. CDR3 length: 15 residues. Trimming stripped 0 bases from V and 2 bases from J, with 11 bases between. CDR1 and CDR2 (germline): KGHSH, LQKENI. CDR3 amino acids: CASSPPRTAAYEQYF. DNA for the CDR3: TGTGCCAGCTCACCACCAAGGACGGCAGCCTACGAGCAGTACTTC.

A few counts support this clonotype. The chain has TRBV5-4 and TRBJ1-4; the D is unclear. CDR1 is SGHNT, CDR2 YYREEE, per germline (reference sequence). The CDR3 runs to 14 residues. V was shortened by 4 bases and J by 8 bases, with 15 bases between the two germline ends. CDR3 region: CASSPGGVREKLFF. CDR3 coding DNA: TGTGCCAGCAGCCCCGGTGGGGTGCGAGAAAAACTGTTTTTT.

This clonotype was detected many times. The chain uses TRBV11-2 and TRBJ2-2; no definite D call. The CDR3 spans 16 residues. Per germline, CDR1 SGHAT and CDR2 FQNNGV. Trimming left V 0 bases short and J 0 bases short, with 8 bases between. The CDR3 is CASSLDGFANTGELFF. The CDR3 DNA is TGTGCCAGCAGCTTAGACGGTTTCGCGAACACCGGGGAGCTGTTTTTT.

Only a few counts were recorded for this clonotype. The chain is built from TRBV7-2 and TRBJ2-7; either TRBD1 or TRBD2 may supply D (6 bases each). The germline gives CDR1 SGHTA, CDR2 FQGNSA. The CDR3 consists of 13 residues. Trimming shortened V by 1 base and J by 11 bases, and 15 bases separated the two germline ends. The CDR3 region has the DNA TGTGCCAGCAGCTTAGGGGCGGGACAAGAGGAGTACTTC. Its translation: CASSLGAGQEEYF.

At least ten counts were recorded for this clonotype. V gene TRBV2 combines with J gene TRBJ1-2; 7 bases fit TRBD1. The germline V gene has CDR1 SNHLY and CDR2 FYNNEI. The V and J ends lost 1 base and 3 bases, in that order; junction bases with no gene match: 8. The CDR3 loop spans 16 amino acids. The CDR3 bases are TGTGCCAGCAGTGAAGAGGCTGCAGGGGGTGACTATGGCTACACCTTC. Translating it yields CASSEEAAGGDYGYTF.

This clonotype has at least ten counts. The chain links TRBV2 to TRBJ1-3; 7 bases map to TRBD1. Per the germline V gene, CDR1 is SNHLY and CDR2 is FYNNEI. J lost 2 bases, V lost 6 bases, and 1 base had no gene match. This CDR3 contains 13 residues. The CDR3 bases are TGTGCCAGCAGGACAGGGCCTGGAAACACCATATATTTT. This encodes CASRTGPGNTIYF.

This clonotype showed up many times. This chain uses TRBV5-4 with TRBJ2-7, with D tentatively TRBD1 or TRBD2 (5 bases each). With 3 bases removed from V and 7 bases from J, the gap between germline ends came to 11 bases. Germline CDR1 reads SGHNT; CDR2 reads YYREEE (reference sequence). There are 12 residues in the CDR3. CDR3 nucleotides: TGTGCCAGCAGCTCCGGGACGCCTGAGCAGTACTTC. As protein: CASSSGTPEQYF. Variable domain in full (rest from reference TRBV5-4 and TRBJ2-7): ETGVTQSPTHLIKTRGQQVTLRCSSQSGHNTVSWYQQALGQGPQFIFQYYREEENGRGNFPPRFSGLQFPNYSSELNVNALELDDSALYLCASSSGTPEQYFGPGTRLTVT.

This clonotype was found many times. The V and J genes are TRBV3-1 and TRBJ2-4, with 7 bases that match TRBD1. Per the germline V gene, CDR1 is LGHDT and CDR2 is YNNKEL (reference sequence). With 4 bases clipped from V and 8 bases from J, the junction kept 8 bases outside the gene matches. This CDR3 has 14 amino acids. CDR3 in DNA: TGTGCCAGCAGCCCCCCCGACAGGGATGACATTCAGTACTTC. This sequence encodes CASSPPDRDDIQYF. The full variable domain, completed using reference TRBV3-1 and TRBJ2-4, is DTAVSQTPKYLVTQMGNDKSIKCEQNLGHDTMYWYKQDSKKFLKIMFSYNNKELIINETVPNRFSPKSPDKAHLNLHINSLELGDSAVYFCASSPPDRDDIQYFGAGTRLSVL.

This clonotype occurred a few times. The chain links TRBV20-1 to TRBJ2-7; D may be TRBD1 (5 bases). The CDR3 loop spans 11 amino acids. Per germline, CDR1 DFQATT and CDR2 SNEGSKA (reference sequence). V was pared by 7 bases and J by 0 bases, with 7 bases between. CDR3 sequence reads: CSGRASYEQYF. CDR3 nucleotides: TGCAGTGGCAGGGCCTCCTACGAGCAGTACTTC.

This clonotype was counted a few times. The V call is TRBV11-3, the J call TRBJ2-7, with TRBD2 matching 16 bases. The J segment lost 5 bases and the V segment lost 3 bases, leaving 7 bases of the junction unmatched. This CDR3 has 17 residues. The germline CDR1 and CDR2 sequences are SGHNT and YENEEA. The CDR3 bases are TGTGCCAGCAGCTTCTCCGGGACTAGCGGGGGGGCCGACGAGCAGTACTTC. Its translation: CASSFSGTSGGADEQYF.

This clonotype has more than one count but fewer than ten. CDR3 nucleotides: TGTGCCAGCAGAGCAGGACAGGCAATTAACTATGGCTACACCTTC. It yields the protein CASRAGQAINYGYTF. The chain links TRBV2 to TRBJ1-2; TRBD1 aligns across 7 bases. After removal of 6 bases from V and 1 base from J, the junction contained 8 bases not matched to a gene. The CDR3 has 15 amino acids. CDR1 and CDR2 (germline): SNHLY, FYNNEI.

This clonotype has a count of ten or more. The chain combines TRBV11-2 with TRBJ2-1, with unresolved D. The CDR3 consists of 15 residues. In germline, CDR1 is SGHAT, CDR2 FQNNGV. V was pared by 3 bases and J by 0 bases, with 9 bases between. CDR3 bases: TGTGCCAGCAGCTTCGGATTCAGCTCCTACAATGAGCAGTTCTTC. Its protein product is CASSFGFSSYNEQFF.

V usage is TRBV20-1 and J usage is TRBJ2-3, with 7 positions matching TRBD2. Germline V gene lookup returns CDR1 DFQATT and CDR2 SNEGSKA (reference sequence). Trimming cost V 5 bases and J 3 bases; bases outside gene matches: 11. This CDR3 contains 15 residues. In nucleotides, the CDR3 is TGCAGTGCTGGGGGGGTTCTTGGGGTGACAGATACGCAGTATTTT. Residues: CSAGGVLGVTDTQYF.

This clonotype has only a few counts. V usage is TRBV5-1 and J usage is TRBJ2-5, with 14 nucleotides matching TRBD2. The CDR3 is 17 amino acids. Germline CDR1 reads SGHRS; CDR2 reads YFSETQ. The junction had 6 bases not matched to a gene; V was cut back by 4 bases and J by 1 base. In DNA, the CDR3 is TGCGCCAGCAGCCCGCGGACTAGCGGGGGGCCCCAAGAGACCCAGTACTTC. Its translation is CASSPRTSGGPQETQYF. The full variable domain, with the rest looked up from reference TRBV5-1 and TRBJ2-5, is KAGVTQTPRYLIKTRGQQVTLSCSPISGHRSVSWYQQTPGQGLQFLFEYFSETQRNKGNFPGRFSGRQFSNSRSEMNVSTLELGDSALYLCASSPRTSGGPQETQYFGPGTRLLVL.

The rearrangement uses TRBV18 and TRBJ1-4, with D uncertain. Germline-derived CDR1 and CDR2 are KGHSH and LQKENI. This CDR3 is built from 14 residues. V lost 1 base to trimming and J lost 3 bases, with 6 bases between them. CDR3 region: CASSPLHPNEKLFF. The DNA of the CDR3 is TGTGCCAGCTCACCACTCCACCCTAATGAAAAACTGTTTTTT. Using reference TRBV18 and TRBJ1-4 for the parts outside the CDR3, the full variable domain is NAGVMQNPRHLVRRRGQEARLRCSPMKGHSHVYWYRQLPEEGLKFMVYLQKENIIDESGMPKERFSAEFPKEGPSILRIQQVVRGDSAAYFCASSPLHPNEKLFFGSGTQLSVL.

This clonotype was picked up a small number of times. The chain carries TRBV10-1 and TRBJ2-7; 10 positions match TRBD1. CDR3 size: 14 residues. Looked up from germline, CDR1 is WNHNN and CDR2 is SYGVQD (reference sequence). V shed 1 base, J shed 3 bases, and the junction held 0 bases outside the gene matches. This CDR3 reads CASSEWTGGYEQYF. CDR3 nucleotides: TGCGCCAGCAGTGAGTGGACAGGGGGCTACGAGCAGTACTTC.

This clonotype was counted between two and nine times. The chain carries TRBV6-4 and TRBJ2-2, with TRBD2 matching over 7 bases. This CDR3 has 16 residues. With 6 bases clipped from V and 0 bases from J, the junction kept 7 bases outside the gene matches. The germline V gene has CDR1 MRHNA and CDR2 SNTAGT. CDR3 coding DNA: TGTGCCAGCAGCCCGGAGGGACTACCGAACACCGGGGAGCTGTTTTTT. Its translation is CASSPEGLPNTGELFF.

About this clonotype: This could be a read error, since a much larger clone is one nucleotide away. The chain recombines TRBV20-1 with TRBJ2-7; 10 nucleotides align to TRBD2. This CDR3 region has 17 residues. V lost 0 bases to trimming and J lost 7 bases; unmatched junction nucleotides: 15. Germline CDR1 reads DFQATT; CDR2 reads SNEGSKA (reference sequence). CDR3 sequence reads: CSARDPELAGLDSEQYF. CDR3 coding DNA: TGCAGTGCTAGAGATCCCGAACTAGCGGGGCTTGATTCGGAGCAGTACTTC.

This clonotype was observed a few times. The chain combines TRBV3-1 with TRBJ1-1; D unclear. Germline V gene sequence: CDR1 LGHDT, CDR2 YNNKEL (reference sequence). The ends were cut back, 2 bases at V and 3 bases at J, with 16 bases in the middle. The CDR3 is 16 residues long. The CDR3 nucleotides read TGTGCCAGCAGCCAATTCCCCCAAGCGAAGGACACTGAAGCTTTCTTT. As protein: CASSQFPQAKDTEAFF.

This clonotype appeared many times. The genes are TRBV7-9 and TRBJ2-7, with 9 bases fitting TRBD1. Germline CDR1 SEHNR, CDR2 FQNEAQ (reference sequence). CDR3 size: 13 residues. The trim removed 4 bases at V and 7 bases at J, leaving 5 bases unmatched. The DNA for the CDR3 is TGTGCCAGCAGCTGGACAGGGGAAGAGGAGCAGTACTTC. It encodes CASSWTGEEEQYF.

This clonotype was picked up many times. The chain couples TRBV30 to TRBJ1-1; D perhaps matches TRBD1 (6 bases). CDR1 GTSNPN and CDR2 SVGIG come from the germline V gene (reference sequence). There are 14 residues in the CDR3. Trimming stripped 7 bases from V and 0 bases from J, with 15 bases between. As DNA, the CDR3 is TGTGCCTCGACAGAGGGGGGGATGAACACTGAAGCTTTCTTT. The encoded protein is CASTEGGMNTEAFF.

This clonotype was recorded at least ten times. V is TRBV6-6 and J is TRBJ1-2; 7 nucleotides line up with TRBD1. Unmatched junction bases numbered 9, after V lost 0 bases and J lost 5 bases. Germline V gives CDR1 MNHNY, CDR2 SVGAGI (reference sequence). The CDR3 spans 16 residues. The CDR3 is CASSYSAEGAYYGYTF. The CDR3 coding sequence is TGTGCCAGCAGTTACTCTGCGGAGGGGGCCTATTATGGCTACACCTTC.